The sequence of this T cell receptor beta chain was determined in a study of vaccination and CD4 T cells after COVID-19. Study at large: The authors exposed cells to overlapping spike peptides derived from SARS-CoV-2, HCoV-NL63, HCoV-OC43 and HCoV-229E.

Regarding this clonotype: Its antigen is unknown.

The Oncomine TCR Beta short-read assay generated sequence data from the DNA of cultured CD4+ T cells. TCRdb recomputed calls from the PCR reads with MiXCR, one row per CDR3 protein. The data contain more than 15,000 distinct CDR3 sequences, around 47% of them singletons. The ends lost 5 bases at V and 5 bases at J; junction bases unmatched: 7. Germline values: CDR1 SGHAT, CDR2 FQDESV (reference sequence). The length of the CDR3 is 15 residues. Time point indicated: late sampling 161 to 241 days after vaccination in three convalescent patients. Documented treatment: approximately nine-day PBMC culture with coronavirus spike peptide pools or control peptides (ViraFEST assay). Alongside 8 to 10 IU/ml IL-2 and roughly 10 ug/ml peptide pools, PBMCs were cultured at some 2 million per well.

J is TRBJ2-1 and V is TRBV11-1; 9 positions agree with TRBD2. This sequence was found in a human donor who had recovered from COVID-19. Sequences were derived from CD4+ T cells from blood, cultured in vitro, sampled about 7 months after SARS-CoV-2 vaccination. The CDR3, as DNA: TGTGCCAGCAGCAGATATAGCGGGGGAGACAATGAGCAGTTCTTC. Translation: CASSRYSGGDNEQFF.